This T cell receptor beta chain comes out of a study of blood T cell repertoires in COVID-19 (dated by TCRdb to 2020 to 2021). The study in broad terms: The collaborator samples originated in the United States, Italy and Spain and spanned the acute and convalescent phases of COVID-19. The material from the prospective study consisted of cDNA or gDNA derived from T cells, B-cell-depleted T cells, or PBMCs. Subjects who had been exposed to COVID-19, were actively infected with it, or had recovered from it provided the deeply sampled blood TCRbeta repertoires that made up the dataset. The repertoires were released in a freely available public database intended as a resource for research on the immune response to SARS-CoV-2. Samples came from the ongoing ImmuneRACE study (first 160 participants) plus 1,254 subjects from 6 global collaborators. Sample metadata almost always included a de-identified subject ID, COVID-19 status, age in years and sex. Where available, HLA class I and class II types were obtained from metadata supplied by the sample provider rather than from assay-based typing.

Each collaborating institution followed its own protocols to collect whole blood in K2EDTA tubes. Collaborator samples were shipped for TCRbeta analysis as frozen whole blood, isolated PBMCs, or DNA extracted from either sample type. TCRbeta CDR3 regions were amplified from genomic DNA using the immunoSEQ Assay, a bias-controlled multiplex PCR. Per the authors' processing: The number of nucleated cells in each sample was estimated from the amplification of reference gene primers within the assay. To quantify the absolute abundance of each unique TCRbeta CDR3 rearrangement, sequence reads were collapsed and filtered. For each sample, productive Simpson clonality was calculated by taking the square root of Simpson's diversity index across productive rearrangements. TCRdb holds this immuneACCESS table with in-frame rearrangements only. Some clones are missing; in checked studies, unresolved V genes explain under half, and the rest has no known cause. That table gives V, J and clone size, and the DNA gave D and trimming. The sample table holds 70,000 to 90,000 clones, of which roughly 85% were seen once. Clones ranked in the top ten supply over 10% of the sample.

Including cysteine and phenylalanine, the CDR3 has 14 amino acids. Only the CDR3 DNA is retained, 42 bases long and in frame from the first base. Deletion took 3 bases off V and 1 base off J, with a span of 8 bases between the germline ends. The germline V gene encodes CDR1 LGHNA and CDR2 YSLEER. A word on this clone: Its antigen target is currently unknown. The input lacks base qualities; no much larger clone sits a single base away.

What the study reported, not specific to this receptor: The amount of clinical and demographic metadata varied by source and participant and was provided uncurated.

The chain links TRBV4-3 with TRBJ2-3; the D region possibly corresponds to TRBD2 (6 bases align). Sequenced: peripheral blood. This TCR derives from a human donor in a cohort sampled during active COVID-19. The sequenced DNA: TGCGCCAGCAGCCAGGGCGGGGGCACAGATACGCAGTATTTT. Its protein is CASSQGGGTDTQYF.